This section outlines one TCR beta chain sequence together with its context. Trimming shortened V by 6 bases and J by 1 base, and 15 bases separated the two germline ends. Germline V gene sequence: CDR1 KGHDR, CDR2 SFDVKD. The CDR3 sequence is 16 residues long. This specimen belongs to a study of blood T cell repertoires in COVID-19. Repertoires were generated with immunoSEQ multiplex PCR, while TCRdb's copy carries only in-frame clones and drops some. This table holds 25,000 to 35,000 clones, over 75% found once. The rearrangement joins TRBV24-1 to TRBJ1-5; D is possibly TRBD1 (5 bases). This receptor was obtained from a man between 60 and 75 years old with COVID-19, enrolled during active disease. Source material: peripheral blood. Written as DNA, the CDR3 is TGTGCCACCAGTCCTGGGGGGGAATACAGCAATCAGCCCCAGCATTTT. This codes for CATSPGGEYSNQPQHF.